Listed here is a single T cell receptor (beta chain). The data stem from a study of blood T cell repertoires in COVID-19. Method: immunoSEQ multiplex PCR; TCRdb's copy keeps in-frame clones and lacks some. The sample lists 130,000 to 150,000 clones, 80% to 90% occurring once. The CDR3 extends over 18 amino acids. V was clipped by 4 bases and J by 0 bases; unmatched bases: 8. CDR1 and CDR2 from the germline V gene are LGHDT and YNNKEL (reference sequence). This receptor was obtained from a woman in her sixties or seventies with active COVID-19. Sequencing input: peripheral blood. The V gene is TRBV3-1 (or the pseudogene TRBV3-2), the J gene TRBJ2-6; 8 positions agree with TRBD1. In nucleotides, the CDR3 is TGTGCCAGCAGCCCTCCGGGACAGGCTCGCTCTGGGGCCAACGTCCTGACTTTC. Translation gives CASSPPGQARSGANVLTF.